These 20 T cell receptor beta chains originate from one sample sequenced in a study of blood T cell repertoires in COVID-19. TCRdb's copy holds only in-frame clones and misses some; the assay was immunoSEQ multiplex PCR. The sample consists of hundreds of thousands of clones, 80% to 90% of them appearing once. Material for sequencing was PBMCs or T cells enriched from blood (not recorded which). Source of these receptors: a man aged 30 to 39 who had recovered from COVID-19.

The chain links TRBV2 to TRBJ1-1; D is unclear. CDR1 is SNHLY and CDR2 is FYNNEI in the germline V gene. V shed 7 bases and J shed 2 bases, with 11 bases lying between them. The CDR3 loop spans 13 amino acids. The CDR3 spells CASTEESNTEAFF. The CDR3, as DNA: TGTGCCAGCACGGAGGAGAGCAACACTGAAGCTTTCTTT.

This chain uses TRBV5-1 with TRBJ2-3; tentative D call: TRBD1 (5 bases). CDR3 length: 14 residues. The germline CDR1 and CDR2 sequences are SGHRS and YFSETQ. Between the trimmed V and J ends, which lost 4 bases and 1 base, there was a span of 10 bases. The CDR3 region has the DNA TGCGCCAGCAGCATAGGGGATGGCACAGATACGCAGTATTTT. Residues: CASSIGDGTDTQYF.

CDR3 coding DNA: TGTGCCAGCAGCCAAGCAGGGAGGGGCAGCACTGAAGCTTTCTTT. Translated, it gives CASSQAGRGSTEAFF. The J gene is TRBJ1-1, the V gene TRBV3-1 (or the pseudogene TRBV3-2); perhaps TRBD1 as D (5 bases). CDR1 LGHDT and CDR2 YNNKEL come from the germline V gene (reference sequence). The CDR3 is 15 amino acids. V dropped 1 base and J dropped 4 bases, with 13 bases sitting between them.

The chain uses TRBV29-1 and TRBJ1-2; 10 nucleotides align to TRBD1. Per germline, CDR1 SQVTM and CDR2 ANQGSEA. The CDR3 sequence is 16 residues long. With 3 bases clipped from V and 5 bases from J, the junction kept 12 bases outside the gene matches. This chain's CDR3 is CSVDGEGGQGSYGYTF. Written as DNA, the CDR3 is TGCAGCGTTGATGGAGAGGGGGGACAGGGGAGTTATGGCTACACCTTC.

The chain links TRBV10-3 to TRBJ2-1, with 13 bases matching TRBD2. Trimming removed 6 bases from V and 4 bases from J; junction bases left unmatched: 6. The CDR3 consists of 16 residues. CDR1 is ENHRY and CDR2 is SYGVKD in the germline V gene. CDR3 DNA: TGTGCCATCAGCCCCGAACTAGCGGGGGGGTACAATGAGCAGTTCTTC. Its protein is CAISPELAGGYNEQFF.

The genes are TRBV18 and TRBJ1-3; 9 nucleotides match TRBD1. There are 16 residues in the CDR3. The germline V gene has CDR1 KGHSH and CDR2 LQKENI. J was trimmed by 4 bases and V by 6 bases; bases with no gene match: 10. CDR3 amino acids: CASSPTTGGEGNTIYF. Here the CDR3 DNA reads TGTGCCAGCTCGCCTACCACAGGGGGCGAGGGAAACACCATATATTTT.

This clone came up once. The gene calls are TRBV18 and TRBJ2-3; TRBD1 matches at 9 bases. This CDR3 spans 15 amino acids. The junction had 8 bases not matched to a gene; V was cut back by 6 bases and J by 4 bases. Germline CDR1 is KGHSH and CDR2 is LQKENI. DNA for the CDR3: TGTGCCAGCTCCTCGGGGGGACAGGGTGCAGATACGCAGTATTTT. Residues: CASSSGGQGADTQYF. The variable domain in full, with the rest retrieved from reference TRBV18 and TRBJ2-3, is NAGVMQNPRHLVRRRGQEARLRCSPMKGHSHVYWYRQLPEEGLKFMVYLQKENIIDESGMPKERFSAEFPKEGPSILRIQQVVRGDSAAYFCASSSGGQGADTQYFGPGTRLTVL.

The chain couples TRBV7-8 to TRBJ1-2; weak D call: TRBD1 (5 bases). CDR3 length: 15 residues. V was pared by 3 bases and J by 0 bases, with 11 bases between. Germline CDR1 reads SGHVS; CDR2 reads FQNEAQ. The CDR3 loop is CASSFVRQSNYGYTF. The CDR3 DNA sequence: TGTGCCAGCAGCTTTGTGAGACAGTCTAACTATGGCTACACCTTC. Variable domain in full (rest from reference TRBV7-8 and TRBJ1-2): GAGVSQSPRYKVAKRGQDVALRCDPISGHVSLFWYQQALGQGPEFLTYFQNEAQLDKSGLPSDRFFAERPEGSVSTLKIQRTQQEDSAVYLCASSFVRQSNYGYTFGSGTRLTVV.

V usage is TRBV6-4 and J usage is TRBJ2-1, with 8 bases lining up with TRBD1. Germline lookup yields CDR1 MRHNA and CDR2 SNTAGT. V was clipped by 7 bases and J by 8 bases; unmatched bases: 16. CDR3 length: 16 residues. The CDR3 loop is CASITCQDRVAYEQFF. DNA for the CDR3: TGTGCCAGCATCACTTGCCAGGACAGGGTTGCTTATGAGCAGTTCTTC.

The J gene is TRBJ1-3, the V gene TRBV14; D not certain. V lost 1 base and J 2 bases, leaving 15 bases between the germline ends. Germline V gene lookup returns CDR1 SGHDN and CDR2 FVKESK. CDR3 length equals 17 residues. CDR3 protein: CASSQAIQASAGNTIYF. In nucleotides, the CDR3 is TGTGCCAGCAGCCAAGCCATCCAAGCAAGTGCTGGAAACACCATATATTTT.

The chain joins TRBV9 to TRBJ1-4; 8 bases agree with TRBD1. The germline V gene encodes CDR1 SGDLS and CDR2 YYNGEE. The CDR3 loop spans 15 amino acids. V lost 4 bases to trimming and J lost 7 bases; unmatched junction nucleotides: 9. The CDR3 bases are TGTGCCAGCAGCCCCCGGGACAGGTCTAGTGAAAAACTGTTTTTT. It encodes CASSPRDRSSEKLFF.

The V gene is TRBV6-5, the J gene TRBJ1-2, with D perhaps TRBD1 (5 bases). Germline values: CDR1 MNHEY, CDR2 SVGAGI. The V end lost 5 bases, the J end lost 0 bases, and 13 bases lay between the germline ends. The CDR3 extends over 15 amino acids. The CDR3 DNA reads TGTGCCAGCAGTCCCTTTCTACAGGCTAACTATGGCTACACCTTC. Translating it yields CASSPFLQANYGYTF.

J is TRBJ2-2 and V is TRBV5-1, with 10 bases identical to TRBD2. Germline CDR1 reads SGHRS; CDR2 reads YFSETQ. The CDR3 consists of 19 residues. V trimming: 0 bases; J trimming: 0 bases; junction bases outside the gene matches: 8. CDR3: CASSLELGSGGSNTGELFF. The CDR3 DNA reads TGCGCCAGCAGCTTGGAGCTTGGTAGCGGGGGGTCGAACACCGGGGAGCTGTTTTTT.

V is TRBV5-4 and J is TRBJ1-1; 8 bases fit TRBD1. The germline gives CDR1 SGHNT, CDR2 YYREEE (reference sequence). V shed 4 bases and J 3 bases; nucleotides not matched to a gene: 8. CDR3 length equals 15 residues. CDR3 DNA: TGTGCCAGCAGCACCAAGGACAGGGCAGACACTGAAGCTTTCTTT. It is translated as CASSTKDRADTEAFF.

The chain carries TRBV7-2 and TRBJ1-2; 7 nucleotides agree with TRBD1. Germline CDR1 reads SGHTA; CDR2 reads FQGNSA. With 5 bases clipped from V and 4 bases from J, the junction kept 7 bases outside the gene matches. This CDR3 region has 14 residues. The CDR3 bases are TGTGCCAGCAGCCCGGGACAGCAATCCTATGGCTACACCTTC. Translation: CASSPGQQSYGYTF.

V gene TRBV5-1 combines with J gene TRBJ2-5; weak D call: TRBD2 (5 bases). Trimming cost V 4 bases and J 7 bases, with 20 bases left between them. Germline CDR1 SGHRS, CDR2 YFSETQ. The CDR3 is 15 residues long. The CDR3 loop is CASSPSRASLGTQYF. The CDR3 coding sequence is TGCGCCAGCAGCCCAAGCCGGGCTAGCCTGGGGACCCAGTACTTC.

This clone appeared a single time. This chain joins TRBV19 and TRBJ1-2; D gene unclear. Trimming cost V 2 bases and J 1 base, with 8 bases left between them. Germline V gene sequence: CDR1 LNHDA, CDR2 SQIVND (reference sequence). There are 14 residues in the CDR3. DNA for the CDR3: TGTGCCAGTAGTATACCCAGAAATAACTATGGCTACACCTTC. This translates into CASSIPRNNYGYTF.

V and J are TRBV10-3 and TRBJ2-7; TRBD1 matches at 8 bases. J was trimmed by 7 bases and V by 0 bases; bases with no gene match: 8. CDR1 and CDR2 from the germline V gene are ENHRY and SYGVKD. This CDR3 has 15 residues. CDR3 DNA: TGTGCCATCAGTGAGTCGACAGGGGATTTAAGGGAGCAGTACTTC. Its translation: CAISESTGDLREQYF.

The chain recombines TRBV5-1 with TRBJ1-1; tentatively, D is TRBD1 (6 bases). V dropped 4 bases and J dropped 0 bases, with 10 bases sitting between them. The CDR3 is 14 amino acids. Germline assignment: CDR1 SGHRS and CDR2 YFSETQ. CDR3 sequence reads: CASSEQGMNTEAFF. In nucleotides, the CDR3 is TGCGCCAGCAGCGAACAGGGTATGAACACTGAAGCTTTCTTT.

V is TRBV15 and J is TRBJ2-6, with D possibly being TRBD1 (5 bases). The V gene's germline CDR1 is LNHNV and CDR2 YYDKDF (reference sequence). This CDR3 has 15 amino acids. Between the trimmed V and J ends, which lost 1 base and 1 base, there was a span of 5 bases. The CDR3 loop reads CATSRGTSGANVLTF. The CDR3 DNA is TGTGCCACCAGCAGAGGGACATCTGGGGCCAACGTCCTGACTTTC.